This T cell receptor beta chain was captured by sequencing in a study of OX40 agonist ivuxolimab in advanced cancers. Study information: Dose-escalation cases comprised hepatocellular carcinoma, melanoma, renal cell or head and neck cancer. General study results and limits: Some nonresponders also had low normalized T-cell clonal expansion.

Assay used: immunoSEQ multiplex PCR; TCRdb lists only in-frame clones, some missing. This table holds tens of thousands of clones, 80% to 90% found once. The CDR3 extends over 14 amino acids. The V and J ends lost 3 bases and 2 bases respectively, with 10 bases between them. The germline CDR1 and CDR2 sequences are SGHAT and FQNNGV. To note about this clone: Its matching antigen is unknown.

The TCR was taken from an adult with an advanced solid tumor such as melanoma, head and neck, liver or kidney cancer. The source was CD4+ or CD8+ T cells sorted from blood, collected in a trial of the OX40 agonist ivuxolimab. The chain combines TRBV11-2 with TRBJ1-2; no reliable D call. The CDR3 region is CASSFYGPNYGYTF. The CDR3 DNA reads TGTGCCAGCAGCTTCTATGGGCCCAACTATGGCTACACCTTC.